Below are 21 T cell receptor beta chains sequenced from a single sample in a study of blood T cell repertoires in COVID-19. TCRdb keeps only in-frame clones here, not all; method: immunoSEQ multiplex PCR. The sample includes 28,000 or so clones, roughly nine tenths of them seen just once. The sample comprised peripheral blood. The source of these receptors is a human donor with active COVID-19. The donor label of this sample is uncertain.

V and J are TRBV6-5 and TRBJ2-3; 10 positions agree with TRBD2. This CDR3 comprises 15 residues. The germline CDR1 and CDR2 sequences are MNHEY and SVGAGI. After removal of 10 bases from V and 1 base from J, the junction contained 8 bases not matched to a gene. The CDR3 DNA sequence: TGTGCCACCCAGAGGGGGACTAGCGGCACAGATACGCAGTATTTT. Amino acid sequence: CATQRGTSGTDTQYF.

The chain combines TRBV9 with TRBJ1-2; no clear D gene. This CDR3 has 15 residues. The V end was cut by 5 bases, the J end by 3 bases, with 17 bases between. CDR1 is SGDLS and CDR2 is YYNGEE in the germline V gene. DNA of the CDR3: TGTGCCAGCAGTCTCAAAAAAGAGGCTGACTATGGCTACACCTTC. This codes for CASSLKKEADYGYTF.

The chain employs TRBV21-1 and TRBJ1-4; the D segment call TRBD1 is taken from the table without a DNA check. TRBV21-1 is termed a pseudogene. The CDR3 covers 11 residues. CDR3 nucleotides: TGTGCCAGCAGCAGGGGACAACCCGCCCCTTTT. This encodes CASSRGQPAPF.

The CDR3 region is CASSSRGQGFNEKLFF. The DNA of the CDR3 is TGTGCCAGCAGCTCCAGGGGACAGGGGTTTAATGAAAAACTGTTTTTT. This chain links TRBV7-6 with TRBJ1-4; 10 bases fit TRBD1. Trimming removed 4 bases from V and 4 bases from J; junction bases left unmatched: 6. CDR1 and CDR2 (germline): SGHVS, FNYEAQ. The CDR3 loop spans 16 amino acids.

V gene TRBV9 combines with J gene TRBJ2-3, with TRBD1 identical over 8 bases. V gave up 0 bases and J gave up 2 bases; unmatched junction bases: 5. The CDR3 totals 16 residues. Germline-derived CDR1 and CDR2 are SGDLS and YYNGEE. The CDR3 here is CASSVGAGGNTDTQYF. The CDR3 bases are TGTGCCAGCAGCGTAGGGGCAGGGGGCAACACAGATACGCAGTATTTT. Filled out from reference TRBV9 and TRBJ2-3, the complete variable domain reads DSGVTQTPKHLITATGQRVTLRCSPRSGDLSVYWYQQSLDQGLQFLIQYYNGEERAKGNILERFSAQQFPDLHSELNLSSLELGDSALYFCASSVGAGGNTDTQYFGPGTRLTVL.

The V call is TRBV9, the J call TRBJ2-7; 7 nucleotides agree with TRBD1. The CDR3 loop spans 16 amino acids. Germline-derived CDR1 and CDR2 are SGDLS and YYNGEE. V shed 4 bases and J 0 bases; nucleotides not matched to a gene: 10. CDR3 residues: CASSFSSGTASYEQYF. The DNA of the CDR3 is TGTGCCAGCAGCTTTTCCTCCGGGACAGCCTCCTACGAGCAGTACTTC.

V is TRBV11-2 and J is TRBJ1-2; 9 bases line up with TRBD1. Germline V lookup: CDR1 SGHAT, CDR2 FQNNGV. V lost 4 bases and J lost 5; bases outside the gene matches: 11. CDR3 length: 16 residues. The CDR3 nucleotides are TGTGCCAGCAGCTCCCTGGACAGGGGACTTTTATATGGCTACACCTTC. Its translation: CASSSLDRGLLYGYTF. Full variable domain (outside the CDR3, taken from reference TRBV11-2 and TRBJ1-2): EAGVAQSPRYKIIEKRQSVAFWCNPISGHATLYWYQQILGQGPKLLIQFQNNGVVDDSQLPKDRFSAERLKGVDSTLKIQPAKLEDSAVYLCASSSLDRGLLYGYTFGSGTRLTVV.

This chain connects TRBV10-2 to TRBJ2-3; possibly TRBD2 for D (5 bases). Germline CDR1 WSHSY, CDR2 SAAADI. The V and J ends lost 8 bases and 6 bases respectively, with 15 bases between them. The CDR3 spans 13 residues. Here the CDR3 reads CASRTVNGDTQYF. The CDR3 bases are TGCGCCAGCCGGACTGTTAATGGGGATACGCAGTATTTT.

Only one count was recorded for this clone. V usage is TRBV30 and J usage is TRBJ1-1; 9 positions match TRBD1. The CDR3 is 14 residues long. Unmatched junction bases numbered 9, after V lost 2 bases and J lost 8 bases. Germline V lookup: CDR1 GTSNPN, CDR2 SVGIG (reference sequence). CDR3 coding DNA: TGTGCCTGGAGTCGGGACAGGGCTAGGGTGGAAGCTTTCTTT. This codes for CAWSRDRARVEAFF. The full variable domain, in which reference TRBV30 and TRBJ1-1 provide the parts outside the CDR3, is SQTIHQWPATLVQPVGSPLSLECTVEGTSNPNLYWYRQAAGRGLQLLFYSVGIGQISSEVPQNLSASRPQDRQFILSSKKLLLSDSGFYLCAWSRDRARVEAFFGQGTRLTVV.

The genes are TRBV27 and TRBJ2-5; maybe TRBD2 (6 bases). The CDR3 is 13 amino acids. CDR1 and CDR2 from the germline V gene are MNHEY and SMNVEV (reference sequence). V was trimmed by 5 bases and J by 2 bases, leaving 9 bases between them. CDR3 nucleotides: TGTGCCAGCAGTCCGCGGGAACAAGAGACCCAGTACTTC. It encodes CASSPREQETQYF.

The genes are TRBV7-7 and TRBJ2-5; D possibly corresponds to TRBD1 (6 bases). The CDR3 loop spans 14 amino acids. The germline gives CDR1 SSHAT, CDR2 FNYEAQ (reference sequence). V lost 5 bases and J lost 0, with 10 bases in between. DNA for the CDR3: TGTGCCAGCAGCCCCGGGACACACCAAGAGACCCAGTACTTC. Translated, it gives CASSPGTHQETQYF.

The DNA of the CDR3 is TGTGCCAGCAGTTTAACAGGGCCAGGACGAAGAGGGGAGCAGTACTTC. Protein sequence: CASSLTGPGRRGEQYF. The V gene is TRBV28, the J gene TRBJ2-7; the D gene is possibly TRBD1 (6 bases). The germline V and J ends were trimmed by 2 bases and 7 bases, with 21 bases remaining between them. From germline, CDR1 is MDHEN and CDR2 SYDVKM. There are 16 residues in the CDR3.

V gene TRBV6-2 or TRBV6-3 combines with J gene TRBJ2-1; no reliable D call. The V gene lost 5 bases and the J gene lost 6 bases, with 17 bases spanning the gap. The CDR3 has 15 residues. From germline, CDR1 is MNHEY and CDR2 SVGEGT. This CDR3 is CASSRLAHTLNEQFF. The CDR3 DNA follows: TGTGCCAGCAGTAGACTCGCTCATACCCTCAATGAGCAGTTCTTC.

The chain carries TRBV5-1 and TRBJ2-5, with 11 positions matching TRBD2. J lost 4 bases, V lost 4 bases, and 12 bases had no gene match. Germline lookup yields CDR1 SGHRS and CDR2 YFSETQ. This CDR3 contains 17 residues. The CDR3 coding sequence is TGCGCCAGCAGCGGGGGCCTAGCGGGGGGCGACTCAGAGACCCAGTACTTC. This gives the protein CASSGGLAGGDSETQYF.

The chain links TRBV9 to TRBJ2-3, with 7 bases aligning to TRBD2. This CDR3 has 13 amino acids. The V and J ends lost 3 bases and 4 bases, in that order; junction bases with no gene match: 2. Germline CDR1 and CDR2: SGDLS and YYNGEE. CDR3 sequence: CASSGTRPDTQYF. The CDR3, as DNA: TGTGCCAGCAGCGGGACTAGGCCAGATACGCAGTATTTT.

The chain is built from TRBV7-2 and TRBJ2-3, with 7 bases matching TRBD2. The germline V gene encodes CDR1 SGHTA and CDR2 FQGNSA. The CDR3 is 15 residues long. With 2 bases clipped from V and 2 bases from J, the junction kept 4 bases outside the gene matches. The CDR3 spells CASSLRLAATDTQYF. The CDR3 bases are TGTGCCAGCAGCTTAAGGCTAGCGGCCACAGATACGCAGTATTTT.

This clone was seen a single time. The rearrangement links TRBV3-1 (or the pseudogene TRBV3-2) to TRBJ2-1; TRBD1 is a possible D gene (5 bases). Germline-derived CDR1 and CDR2 are LGHDT and YNNKEL (reference sequence). V lost 6 bases and J 13 bases, leaving 19 bases between the germline ends. The CDR3 runs 13 residues. This chain's CDR3 is CASRARGAIDQFF. CDR3 sequence (DNA): TGTGCCAGCAGGGCTAGGGGTGCCATTGATCAGTTCTTC.

The chain has TRBV19 and TRBJ2-1, with 9 nucleotides matching TRBD1. Per germline, CDR1 LNHDA and CDR2 SQIVND (reference sequence). Unmatched junction bases numbered 6, after V lost 2 bases and J lost 7 bases. The CDR3 length is 15 residues. The CDR3: CASSIMDRGMNEQFF. The CDR3 DNA reads TGTGCCAGTAGTATAATGGACAGGGGAATGAATGAGCAGTTCTTC.

This clone appeared a few times. The chain employs TRBV5-4 and TRBJ2-7; no clear D gene. This CDR3 has 15 amino acids. Looked up from germline, CDR1 is SGHNT and CDR2 is YYREEE (reference sequence). The ends were cut back, 0 bases at V and 2 bases at J, with 12 bases in the middle. CDR3 residues: CASSLALGFPYEQYF. The CDR3 nucleotides read TGTGCCAGCAGCTTGGCGCTAGGTTTCCCCTACGAGCAGTACTTC.

The chain employs TRBV19 and TRBJ1-5; possibly TRBD1 for D (5 bases). The V and J ends lost 5 bases and 6 bases respectively, with 11 bases between them. Germline V gives CDR1 LNHDA, CDR2 SQIVND (reference sequence). The length of the CDR3 is 13 residues. The CDR3 loop is CASSGGVAQPQHF. CDR3 bases: TGTGCCAGTAGTGGAGGGGTCGCTCAGCCCCAGCATTTT. Drawing the rest from reference TRBV19 and TRBJ1-5, the complete variable domain is DGGITQSPKYLFRKEGQNVTLSCEQNLNHDAMYWYRQDPGQGLRLIYYSQIVNDFQKGDIAEGYSVSREKKESFPLTVTSAQKNPTAFYLCASSGGVAQPQHFGDGTRLSIL.

The genes are TRBV3-1 (or the pseudogene TRBV3-2) and TRBJ2-4; tentative D call: TRBD1 (6 bases). The germline V and J ends were trimmed by 1 base and 6 bases, with 13 bases remaining between them. The CDR3 is made up of 15 amino acids. Germline-derived CDR1 and CDR2 are LGHDT and YNNKEL (reference sequence). The CDR3 protein is CASSQAGGGRNIQYF. The DNA for the CDR3 is TGTGCCAGCAGCCAAGCGGGTGGGGGCAGAAACATTCAGTACTTC.